This T cell receptor beta chain was found in a study of shared clonotypes between healthy human individuals. Looking at the study overall: Three plates each covered CD4 naive and memory; CD8 naive two, CD8 memory one. General study points: Few donors restricted represented genetic and exposure-history diversity.

CDR1 is SGHDN, CDR2 FVKESK, per germline. Deletions cut 0 bases from V and 4 bases from J, with 12 bases between. The CDR3 loop spans 15 amino acids. The table came from immunoSEQ multiplex PCR; TCRdb's copy has only in-frame clones and leaves some out. The sample includes about 730,000 clones, 72% seen only once; the top ten take 1.8%. About this clone: Its specificity is not known.

This TCR came from a woman younger than 45 in good health. The gene calls are TRBV14 and TRBJ1-2; D unresolved. The sequenced sample was memory CD4+ T cells sorted from blood. The subset here: CD45RA-negative fraction. CDR3 loop: CASSQDLRVPYGYTF. The CDR3 coding sequence is TGTGCCAGCAGCCAAGATCTTCGGGTTCCCTATGGCTACACCTTC.